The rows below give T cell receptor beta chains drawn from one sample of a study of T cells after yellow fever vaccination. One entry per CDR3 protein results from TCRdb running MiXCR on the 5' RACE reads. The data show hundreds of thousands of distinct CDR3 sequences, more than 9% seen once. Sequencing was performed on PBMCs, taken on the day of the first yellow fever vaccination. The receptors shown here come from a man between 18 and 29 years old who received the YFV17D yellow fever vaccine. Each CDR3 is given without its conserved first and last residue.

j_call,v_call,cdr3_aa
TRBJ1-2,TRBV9,ASSVEDSYGYT
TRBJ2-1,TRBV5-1,ASSLTTDPALGQF
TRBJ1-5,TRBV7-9,ASSPPGQYNQPQH
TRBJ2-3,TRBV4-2,ASSRGQGETDTQY
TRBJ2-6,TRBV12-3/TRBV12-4,ASTPQVGANVLT
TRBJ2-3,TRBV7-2,ASSSSVRADTQY
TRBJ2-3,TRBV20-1,SAIAMRRGITDTQY
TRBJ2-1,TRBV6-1,ASSVDWSYNEQF
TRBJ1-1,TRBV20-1,SARDRKDNTEAF
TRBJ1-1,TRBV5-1,ASSHDRAAEAF
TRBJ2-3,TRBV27,ASSSTVLLYTDTQY
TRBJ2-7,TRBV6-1,ASSLGGGTGTVEQY
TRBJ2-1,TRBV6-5,ASSHYSYNEQF
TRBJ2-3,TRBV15,ATSGGLASTDTQY
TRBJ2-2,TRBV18,ASSPPSDYTGELF
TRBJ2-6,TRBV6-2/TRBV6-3,ASTPSRGQGSGANVLT
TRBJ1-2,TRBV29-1,SAVTGDYGYT
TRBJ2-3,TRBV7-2,ASSTPLGAGDTQY
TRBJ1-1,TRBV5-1,ASSFRGTSTEAF
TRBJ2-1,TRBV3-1,ASSQDQASGHEQF
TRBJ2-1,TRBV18,ASSNRDHPSEGF
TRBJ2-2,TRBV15,ATSRDYQGLAGELF
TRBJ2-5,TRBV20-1,SFRTYEETQY
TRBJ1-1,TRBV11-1,ASSSGPDMNTEAF
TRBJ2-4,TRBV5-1,ASRGDLHQAKNIQY
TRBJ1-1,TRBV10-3,AISKGTGTEAF
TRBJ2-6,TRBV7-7,ASSPVQGEAGANVLT
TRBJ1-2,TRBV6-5,ASSYSSGGLGYT
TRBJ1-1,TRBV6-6,ASRWDAEAF
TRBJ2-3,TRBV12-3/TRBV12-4,ASSLDGQGGDTQY